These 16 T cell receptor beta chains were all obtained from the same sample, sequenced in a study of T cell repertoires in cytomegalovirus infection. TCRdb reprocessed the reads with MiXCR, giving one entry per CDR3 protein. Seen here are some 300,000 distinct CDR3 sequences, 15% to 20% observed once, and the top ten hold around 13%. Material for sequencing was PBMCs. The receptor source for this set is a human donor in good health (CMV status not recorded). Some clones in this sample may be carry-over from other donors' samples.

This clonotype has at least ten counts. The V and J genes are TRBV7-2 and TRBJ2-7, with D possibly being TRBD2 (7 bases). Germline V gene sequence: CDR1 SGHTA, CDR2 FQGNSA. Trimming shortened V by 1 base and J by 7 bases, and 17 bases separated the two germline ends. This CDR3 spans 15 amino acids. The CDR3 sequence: CASSLVSAGAGEQYF. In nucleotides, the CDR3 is TGTGCCAGCAGCTTAGTGTCGGCGGGGGCGGGGGAGCAGTACTTC.

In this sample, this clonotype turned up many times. The CDR3 reads CASSRWTGPLGGTQYF. The CDR3 DNA is TGTGCCAGCAGCAGGTGGACAGGGCCCCTAGGGGGTACGCAGTATTTT. This chain links TRBV7-8 with TRBJ2-3; 8 positions match TRBD1. The germline V gene encodes CDR1 SGHVS and CDR2 FQNEAQ. Trimming at V came to 5 bases and at J to 8 bases, leaving 15 bases not matched to a gene. The CDR3 is made up of 16 amino acids.

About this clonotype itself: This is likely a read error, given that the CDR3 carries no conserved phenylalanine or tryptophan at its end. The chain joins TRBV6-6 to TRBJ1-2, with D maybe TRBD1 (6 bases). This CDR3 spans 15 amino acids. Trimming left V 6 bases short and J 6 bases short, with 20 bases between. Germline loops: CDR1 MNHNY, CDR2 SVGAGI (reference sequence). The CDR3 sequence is CASSRRSRGWDGYTL. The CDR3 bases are TGTGCCAGCAGCCGTCGCTCCAGGGGTTGGGATGGCTACACCCTC.

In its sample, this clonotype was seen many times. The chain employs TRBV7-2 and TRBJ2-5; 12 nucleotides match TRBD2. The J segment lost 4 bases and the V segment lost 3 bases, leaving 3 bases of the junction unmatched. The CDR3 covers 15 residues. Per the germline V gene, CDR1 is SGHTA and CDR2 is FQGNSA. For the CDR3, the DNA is TGTGCCAGCAGCTTCCAGACTAGCGGGGGAGAGACCCAGTACTTC. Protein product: CASSFQTSGGETQYF.

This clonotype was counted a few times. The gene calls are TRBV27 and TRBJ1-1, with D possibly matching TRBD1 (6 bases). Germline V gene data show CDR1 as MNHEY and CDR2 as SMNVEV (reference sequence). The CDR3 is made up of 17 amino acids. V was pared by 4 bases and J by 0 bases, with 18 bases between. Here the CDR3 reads CASSSRTAAVMNTEAFF. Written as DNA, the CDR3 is TGTGCCAGCAGTTCAAGGACAGCCGCCGTGATGAACACTGAAGCTTTCTTT.

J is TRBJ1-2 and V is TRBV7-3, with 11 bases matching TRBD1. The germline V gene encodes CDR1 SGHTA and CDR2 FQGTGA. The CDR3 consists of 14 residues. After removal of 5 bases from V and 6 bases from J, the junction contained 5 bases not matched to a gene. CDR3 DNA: TGTGCCAGCAGCGGCGGGACAGGGGGAGATGGCTACACCTTC. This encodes CASSGGTGGDGYTF.

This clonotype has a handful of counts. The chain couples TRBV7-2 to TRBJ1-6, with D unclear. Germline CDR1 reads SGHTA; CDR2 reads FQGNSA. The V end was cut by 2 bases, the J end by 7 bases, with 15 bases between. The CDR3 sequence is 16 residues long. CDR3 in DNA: TGTGCCAGCAGCTTATCAGGCCAACAAAGAAATTCACCCCTCCACTTT. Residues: CASSLSGQQRNSPLHF.

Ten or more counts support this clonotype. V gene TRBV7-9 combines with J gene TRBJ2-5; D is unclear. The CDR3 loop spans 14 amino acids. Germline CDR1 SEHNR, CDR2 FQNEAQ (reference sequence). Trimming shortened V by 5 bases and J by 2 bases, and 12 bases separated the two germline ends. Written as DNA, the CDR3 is TGTGCCAGCAGCCCGTCGGTAAAACAAGAGACCCAGTACTTC. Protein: CASSPSVKQETQYF.

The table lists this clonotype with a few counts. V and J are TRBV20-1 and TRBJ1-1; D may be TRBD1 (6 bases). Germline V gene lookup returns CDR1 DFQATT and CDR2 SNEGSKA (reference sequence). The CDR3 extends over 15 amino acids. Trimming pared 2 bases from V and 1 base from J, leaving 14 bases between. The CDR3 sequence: CSARQLQGRNTEAFF. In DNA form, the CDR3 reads TGCAGTGCTAGACAGTTACAGGGAAGGAACACTGAAGCTTTCTTT.

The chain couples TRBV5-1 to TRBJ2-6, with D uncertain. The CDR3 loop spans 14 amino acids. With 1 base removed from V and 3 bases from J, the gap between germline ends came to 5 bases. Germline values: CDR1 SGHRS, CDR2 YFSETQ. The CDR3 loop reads CASSLYRGANVLTF. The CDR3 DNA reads TGCGCCAGCAGCTTGTATCGTGGGGCCAACGTCCTGACTTTC.

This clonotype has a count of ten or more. CDR3 bases: TGTGCCAGCAGTTACAGGGGGATAGATACGCAGTATTTT. Translating it yields CASSYRGIDTQYF. V is TRBV27 and J is TRBJ2-3; 8 nucleotides match TRBD1. The CDR3 is made up of 13 amino acids. The V gene's germline CDR1 is MNHEY and CDR2 SMNVEV (reference sequence). V lost 4 bases to trimming and J lost 5 bases; unmatched junction nucleotides: 2.

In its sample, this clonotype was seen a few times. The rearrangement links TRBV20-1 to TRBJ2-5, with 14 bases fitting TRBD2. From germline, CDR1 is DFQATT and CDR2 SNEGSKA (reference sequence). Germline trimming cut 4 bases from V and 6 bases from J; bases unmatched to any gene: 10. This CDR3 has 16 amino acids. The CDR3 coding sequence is TGCAGTGCTACGACTAGCGGGGGGGCCGGGGATAAGACCCAGTACTTC. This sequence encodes CSATTSGGAGDKTQYF.

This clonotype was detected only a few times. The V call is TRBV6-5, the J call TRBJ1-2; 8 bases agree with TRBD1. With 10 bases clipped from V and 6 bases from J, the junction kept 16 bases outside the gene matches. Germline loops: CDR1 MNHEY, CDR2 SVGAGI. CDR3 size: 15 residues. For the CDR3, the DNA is TGTGCCACCGCGCCAGGGGGCGGTTTGTTGGATGGCTACACCTTC. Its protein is CATAPGGGLLDGYTF.

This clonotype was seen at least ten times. CDR3 in amino acids: CAIKLRGSAEAFF. CDR3 nucleotides: TGTGCCATCAAGCTCAGGGGTAGCGCTGAAGCTTTCTTT. V is TRBV10-3 and J is TRBJ1-1; tentatively, D is TRBD1 (6 bases). Germline CDR1 is ENHRY and CDR2 is SYGVKD. Trimming removed 7 bases from V and 6 bases from J, with 15 bases in between. The CDR3 totals 13 residues.

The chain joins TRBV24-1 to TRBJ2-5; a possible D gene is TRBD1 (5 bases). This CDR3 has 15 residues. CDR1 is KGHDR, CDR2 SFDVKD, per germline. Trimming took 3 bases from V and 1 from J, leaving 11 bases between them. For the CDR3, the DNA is TGTGCCACCAGTGATGGACGACAGCTCCAAGAGACCCAGTACTTC. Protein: CATSDGRQLQETQYF.

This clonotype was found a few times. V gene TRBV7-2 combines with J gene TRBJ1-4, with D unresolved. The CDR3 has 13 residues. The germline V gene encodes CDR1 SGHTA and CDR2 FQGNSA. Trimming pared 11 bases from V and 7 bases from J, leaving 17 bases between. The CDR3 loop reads CAAREGNREKLFF. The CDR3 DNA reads TGTGCCGCTCGGGAGGGAAACCGTGAAAAACTGTTTTTT.